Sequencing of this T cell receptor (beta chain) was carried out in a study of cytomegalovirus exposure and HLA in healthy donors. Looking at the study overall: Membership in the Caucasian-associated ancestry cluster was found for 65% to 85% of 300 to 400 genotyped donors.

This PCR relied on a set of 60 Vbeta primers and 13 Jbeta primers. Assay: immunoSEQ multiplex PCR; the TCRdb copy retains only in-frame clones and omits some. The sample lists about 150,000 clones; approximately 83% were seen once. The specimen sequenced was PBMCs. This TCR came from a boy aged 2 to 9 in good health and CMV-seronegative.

As DNA, the CDR3 is TGTGCCAGCAGTACAGGAGGGTGGACTGAAGCTTTCTTT. Amino acid sequence: CASSTGGWTEAFF. The J gene is TRBJ1-1, the V gene TRBV2, with D possibly being TRBD1 (5 bases). The CDR3 has 13 amino acids. V dropped 5 bases and J dropped 5 bases, with 12 bases sitting between them. CDR1 and CDR2 (germline): SNHLY, FYNNEI.